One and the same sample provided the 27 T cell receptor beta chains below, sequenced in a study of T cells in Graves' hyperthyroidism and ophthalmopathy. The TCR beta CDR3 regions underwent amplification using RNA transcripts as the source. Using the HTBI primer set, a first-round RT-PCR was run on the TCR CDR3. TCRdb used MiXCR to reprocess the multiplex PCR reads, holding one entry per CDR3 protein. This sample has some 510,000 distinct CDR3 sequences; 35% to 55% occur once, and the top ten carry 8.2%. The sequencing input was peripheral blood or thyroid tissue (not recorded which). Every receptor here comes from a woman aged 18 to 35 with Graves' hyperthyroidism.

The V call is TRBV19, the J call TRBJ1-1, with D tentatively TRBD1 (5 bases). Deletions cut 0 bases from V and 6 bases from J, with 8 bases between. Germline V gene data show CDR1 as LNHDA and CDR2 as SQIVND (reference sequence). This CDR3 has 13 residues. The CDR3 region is CASSIDGGAEAFF. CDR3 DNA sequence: TGTGCCAGTAGTATAGACGGGGGGGCTGAAGCTTTCTTT.

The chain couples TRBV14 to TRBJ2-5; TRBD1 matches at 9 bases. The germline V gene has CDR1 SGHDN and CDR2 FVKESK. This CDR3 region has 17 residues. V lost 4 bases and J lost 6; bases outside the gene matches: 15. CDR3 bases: TGTGCCAGCAGCCCTGTAGAGAGCGGGGACAGGGACCAGACCCAGTACTTC. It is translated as CASSPVESGDRDQTQYF.

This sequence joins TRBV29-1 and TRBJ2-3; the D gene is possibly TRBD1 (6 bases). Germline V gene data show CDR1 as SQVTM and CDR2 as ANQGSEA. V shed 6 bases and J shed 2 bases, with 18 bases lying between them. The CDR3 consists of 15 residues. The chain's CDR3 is CSVAAGEPITDTQYF. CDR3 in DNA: TGCAGCGTGGCGGCAGGGGAGCCCATCACAGATACGCAGTATTTT.

The CDR3 nucleotides are TGCAGTGCTAGATCTCAGAATCTGGGACTAGCCTACGAGCAGTACTTC. It is translated as CSARSQNLGLAYEQYF. The chain joins TRBV20-1 to TRBJ2-5; 8 nucleotides match TRBD2. TRBJ2-7 matches the DNA end more closely, so the J call is doubtful. CDR3 size: 16 residues. The germline CDR1 and CDR2 sequences are DFQATT and SNEGSKA (reference sequence).

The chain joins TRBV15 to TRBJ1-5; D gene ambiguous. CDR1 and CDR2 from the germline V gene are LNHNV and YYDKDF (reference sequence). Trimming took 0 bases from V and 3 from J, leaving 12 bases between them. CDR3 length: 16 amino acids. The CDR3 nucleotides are TGTGCCACCAGCAGAGATAAACCCCGGACCAATCAGCCCCAGCATTTT. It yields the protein CATSRDKPRTNQPQHF.

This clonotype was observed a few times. The CDR3 DNA reads TGTGCCAGCAGTTACGCCCGGAGTAACGAGCAGTACTTC. Residues: CASSYARSNEQYF. The rearrangement joins TRBV6-6 to TRBJ2-7; D is uncertain. The CDR3 runs to 13 residues. Trimming took off 2 bases at V and 5 bases at J, with 10 bases between the two ends. In germline, CDR1 is MNHNY, CDR2 SVGAGI (reference sequence).

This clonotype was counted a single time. CDR3 residues: CSLAGGNQPQHF. Written as DNA, the CDR3 is TGCAGCTTAGCGGGGGGCAATCAGCCCCAGCATTTT. The chain links TRBV29-1 to TRBJ1-5; D is possibly TRBD1 (5 bases). V was clipped by 8 bases and J by 2 bases, with 10 bases between them. Germline CDR1 and CDR2: SQVTM and ANQGSEA. The CDR3 is 12 amino acids.

In DNA, the CDR3 is TGTGCCAGCAGTCGCCGGACAGGGGAAGAGACCCAGTACTTC. As protein: CASSRRTGEETQYF. The rearrangement joins TRBV2 to TRBJ2-5; 9 nucleotides align to TRBD1. Trimming took 5 bases from V and 3 from J; bases not matched to a gene: 4. Germline loops: CDR1 SNHLY, CDR2 FYNNEI. The CDR3 is 14 amino acids.

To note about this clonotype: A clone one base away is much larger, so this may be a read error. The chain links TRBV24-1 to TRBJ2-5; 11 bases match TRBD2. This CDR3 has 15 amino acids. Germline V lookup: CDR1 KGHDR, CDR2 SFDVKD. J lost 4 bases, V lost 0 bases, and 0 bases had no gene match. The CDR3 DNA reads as TGTGCCACCAGTGATTTGGGACTAGCGGGAGAGACCCAGTACTTC. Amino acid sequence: CATSDLGLAGETQYF.

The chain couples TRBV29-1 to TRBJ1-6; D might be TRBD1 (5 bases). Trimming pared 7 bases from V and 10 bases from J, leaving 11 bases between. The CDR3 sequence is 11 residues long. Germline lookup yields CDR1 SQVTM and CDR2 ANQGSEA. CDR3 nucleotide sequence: TGCAGCGCTGAGCAGGGATCACCCCTCCACTTT. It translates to CSAEQGSPLHF.

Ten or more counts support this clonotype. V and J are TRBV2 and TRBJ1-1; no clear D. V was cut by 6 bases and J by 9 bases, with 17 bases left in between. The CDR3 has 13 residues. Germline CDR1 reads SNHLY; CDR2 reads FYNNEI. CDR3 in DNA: TGTGCCAGCAGAGTTGCCCGGGGAAGGCAAGCTTTCTTT. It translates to CASRVARGRQAFF.

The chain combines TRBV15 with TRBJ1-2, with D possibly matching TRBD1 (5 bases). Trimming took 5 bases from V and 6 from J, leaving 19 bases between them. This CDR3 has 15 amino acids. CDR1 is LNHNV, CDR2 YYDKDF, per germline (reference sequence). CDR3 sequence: CATSANRIMVNGYTF. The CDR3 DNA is TGTGCCACCAGCGCCAACAGGATCATGGTAAATGGCTACACCTTC.

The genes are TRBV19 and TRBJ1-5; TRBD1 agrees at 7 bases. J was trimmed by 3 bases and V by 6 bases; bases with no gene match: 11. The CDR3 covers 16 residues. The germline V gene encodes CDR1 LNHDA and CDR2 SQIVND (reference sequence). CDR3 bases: TGTGCCAGTAGGGAAAACAGGGGTGGGGACAATCAGCCCCAGCATTTT. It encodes CASRENRGGDNQPQHF.

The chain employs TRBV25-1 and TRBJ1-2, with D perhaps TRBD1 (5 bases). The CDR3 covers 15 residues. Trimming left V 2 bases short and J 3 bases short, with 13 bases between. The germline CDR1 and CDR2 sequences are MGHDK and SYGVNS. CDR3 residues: CASSEGGPPYYGYTF. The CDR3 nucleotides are TGTGCCAGCAGTGAAGGGGGACCGCCCTACTATGGCTACACCTTC.

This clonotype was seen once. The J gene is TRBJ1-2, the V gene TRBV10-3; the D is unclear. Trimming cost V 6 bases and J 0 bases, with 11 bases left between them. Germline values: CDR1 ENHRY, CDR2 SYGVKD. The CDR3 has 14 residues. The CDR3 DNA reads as TGTGCCATCAGCGTTGAAACGCCTAACTATGGCTACACCTTC. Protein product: CAISVETPNYGYTF.

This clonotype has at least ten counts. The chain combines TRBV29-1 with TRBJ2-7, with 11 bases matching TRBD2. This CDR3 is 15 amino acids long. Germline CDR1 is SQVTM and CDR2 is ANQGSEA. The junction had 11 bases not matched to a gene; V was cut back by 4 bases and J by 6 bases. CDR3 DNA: TGCAGCGTTGCCTTCACTAGCGGGAGCGCATCCGAGCAGTACTTC. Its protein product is CSVAFTSGSASEQYF.

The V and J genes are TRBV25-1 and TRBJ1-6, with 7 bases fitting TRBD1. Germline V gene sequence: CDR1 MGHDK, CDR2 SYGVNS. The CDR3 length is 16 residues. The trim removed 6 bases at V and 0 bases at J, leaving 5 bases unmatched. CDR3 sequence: CASRADRDSYNSPLHF. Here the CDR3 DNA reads TGTGCCAGCAGGGCCGACAGGGACTCCTATAATTCACCCCTCCACTTT.

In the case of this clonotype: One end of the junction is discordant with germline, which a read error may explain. The CDR3 protein is CATPPRTGGGHTF. In DNA, the CDR3 is TGCGCCACCCCTCCTAGGACAGGGGGAGGCCACACCTTC. The chain couples TRBV24-1 to TRBJ1-2; TRBD1 aligns across 10 bases. Germline loops: CDR1 KGHDR, CDR2 SFDVKD. This CDR3 contains 13 residues.

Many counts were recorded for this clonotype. CDR3 amino acids: CASASGTASYEQYF. DNA for the CDR3: TGTGCCAGTGCGTCCGGGACAGCCTCCTACGAGCAGTACTTC. This chain uses TRBV19 with TRBJ2-7; 7 bases agree with TRBD1. Germline CDR1 reads LNHDA; CDR2 reads SQIVND (reference sequence). Trimming removed 8 bases from V and 0 bases from J; junction bases left unmatched: 7. This CDR3 contains 14 residues.

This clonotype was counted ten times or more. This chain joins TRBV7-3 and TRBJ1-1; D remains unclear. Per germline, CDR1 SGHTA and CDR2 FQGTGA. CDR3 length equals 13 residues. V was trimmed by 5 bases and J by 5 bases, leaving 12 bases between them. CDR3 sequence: CASSPTVWTEAFF. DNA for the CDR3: TGTGCCAGCAGCCCAACTGTTTGGACTGAAGCTTTCTTT.

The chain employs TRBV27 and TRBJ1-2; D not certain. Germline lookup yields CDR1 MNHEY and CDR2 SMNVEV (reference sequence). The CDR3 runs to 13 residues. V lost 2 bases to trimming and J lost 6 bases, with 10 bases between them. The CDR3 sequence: CASSLGGLNGYTF. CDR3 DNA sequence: TGTGCCAGCAGTTTAGGTGGACTGAATGGCTACACCTTC.

DNA of the CDR3: TGTGCCACCAGTGATGGGGCTACTCAAAAAGAGACCCAGTACTTC. Its protein is CATSDGATQKETQYF. The V gene is TRBV24-1, the J gene TRBJ2-5; possible D gene TRBD1, 5 bases. The germline CDR1 and CDR2 sequences are KGHDR and SFDVKD. CDR3 length equals 15 residues. V was cut by 3 bases and J by 3 bases, with 13 bases left in between.

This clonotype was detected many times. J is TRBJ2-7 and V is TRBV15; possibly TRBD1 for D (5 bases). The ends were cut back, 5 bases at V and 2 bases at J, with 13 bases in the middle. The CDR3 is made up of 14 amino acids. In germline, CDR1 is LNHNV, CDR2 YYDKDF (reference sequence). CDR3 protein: CATSVLDRPYEQYF. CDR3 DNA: TGTGCCACCAGCGTCCTAGACAGACCCTACGAGCAGTACTTC.

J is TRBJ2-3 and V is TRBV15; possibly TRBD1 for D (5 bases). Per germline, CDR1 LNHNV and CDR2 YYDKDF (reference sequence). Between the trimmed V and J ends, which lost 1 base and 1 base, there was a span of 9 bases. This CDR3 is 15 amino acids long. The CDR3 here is CATSRVTGGTDTQYF. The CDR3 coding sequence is TGTGCCACCAGCAGAGTTACAGGCGGCACAGATACGCAGTATTTT.

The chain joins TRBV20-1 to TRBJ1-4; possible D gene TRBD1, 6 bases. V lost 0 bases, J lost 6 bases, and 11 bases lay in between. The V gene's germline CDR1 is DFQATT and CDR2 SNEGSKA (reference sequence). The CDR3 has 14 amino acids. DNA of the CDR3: TGCAGTGCTAGAGAAGGGGGTTTCGATGAAAAACTGTTTTTT. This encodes CSAREGGFDEKLFF.

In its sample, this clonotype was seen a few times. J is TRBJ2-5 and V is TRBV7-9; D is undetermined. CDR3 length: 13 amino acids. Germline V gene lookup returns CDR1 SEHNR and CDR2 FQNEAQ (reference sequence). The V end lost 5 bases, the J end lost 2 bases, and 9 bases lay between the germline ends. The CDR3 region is CASSPNPQETQYF. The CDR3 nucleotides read TGTGCCAGCAGCCCGAACCCTCAAGAGACCCAGTACTTC.

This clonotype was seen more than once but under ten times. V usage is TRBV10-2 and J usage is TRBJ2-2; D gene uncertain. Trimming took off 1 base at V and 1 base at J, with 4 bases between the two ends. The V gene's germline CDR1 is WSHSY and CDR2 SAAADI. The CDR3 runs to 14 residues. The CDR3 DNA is TGCGCCAGCAGTGAGTGGCAGAACACCGGGGAGCTGTTTTTT. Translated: CASSEWQNTGELFF.